The TCR beta chain described here comes from a study of blood T cell repertoires in COVID-19. The CDR3 totals 14 residues. CDR1 and CDR2 (germline): MRHNA, SNTAGT. Trimming cost V 6 bases and J 7 bases; bases outside gene matches: 9. In terms of age and location, participants ranged from roughly 18 to 95 years and lived in about 25 US areas. In the authors' methods: Amplifying reference gene primers gave estimates of nucleated cell counts. Using immunoSEQ multiplex PCR, the repertoire was profiled, and TCRdb retains in-frame clones only, with some absent. For V, J and clone size, that table is used; D and trimming come from the DNA. The sample carries about 440,000 clones, 70% to 90% recorded once.

The sequence came from a young woman with acute COVID-19. The V call is TRBV6-4, the J call TRBJ1-2; TRBD1 matches at 9 bases. Sequenced input: PBMCs or T cells enriched from blood (not recorded which). The CDR3, as DNA: TGTGCCAGCAGGCCGGGACAGGGAACGAGTGGCTACACCTTC. Its protein is CASRPGQGTSGYTF.